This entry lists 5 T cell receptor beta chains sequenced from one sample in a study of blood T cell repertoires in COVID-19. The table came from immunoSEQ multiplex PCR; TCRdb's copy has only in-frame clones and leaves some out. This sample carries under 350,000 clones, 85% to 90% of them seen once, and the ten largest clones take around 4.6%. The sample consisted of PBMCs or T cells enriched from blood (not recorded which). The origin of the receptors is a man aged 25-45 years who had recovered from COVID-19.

The CDR3 DNA follows: TGCGCCAGCAGCTTCCTAGCGGGCGCCTACGAGCAGTACTTC. The encoded protein is CASSFLAGAYEQYF. The V call is TRBV5-1, the J call TRBJ2-7; TRBD2 aligns across 8 bases. Germline values: CDR1 SGHRS, CDR2 YFSETQ. This CDR3 is 14 amino acids long. The junction had 3 bases not matched to a gene; V was cut back by 2 bases and J by 2 bases.

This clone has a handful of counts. CDR3 sequence: CASSIRAVTGENSPLHF. For the CDR3, the DNA is TGTGCCAGTAGTATTAGGGCGGTGACAGGGGAAAATTCACCCCTCCACTTT. This chain uses TRBV19 with TRBJ1-6; 8 nucleotides line up with TRBD1. This CDR3 has 17 residues. Trimming at V came to 3 bases and at J to 7 bases, leaving 11 bases not matched to a gene. Germline CDR1 LNHDA, CDR2 SQIVND (reference sequence).

CDR3 coding DNA: TGCGCCAGCAGTGGCGGCAGGGCGGCCTATGGCTACACCTTC. Translating gives CASSGGRAAYGYTF. The V and J genes are TRBV10-2 and TRBJ1-2, with D possibly TRBD1 on 5 matching bases. Germline CDR1 reads WSHSY; CDR2 reads SAAADI. The CDR3 runs to 14 residues. V lost 4 bases, J lost 4 bases, and 13 bases lay in between.

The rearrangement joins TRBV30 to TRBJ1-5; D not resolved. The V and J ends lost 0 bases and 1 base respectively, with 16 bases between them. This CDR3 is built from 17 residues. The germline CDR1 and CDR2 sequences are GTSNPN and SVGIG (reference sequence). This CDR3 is CAWSVPHGFRSNQPQHF. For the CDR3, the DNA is TGTGCCTGGAGTGTACCCCACGGGTTTCGGAGCAATCAGCCCCAGCATTTT.

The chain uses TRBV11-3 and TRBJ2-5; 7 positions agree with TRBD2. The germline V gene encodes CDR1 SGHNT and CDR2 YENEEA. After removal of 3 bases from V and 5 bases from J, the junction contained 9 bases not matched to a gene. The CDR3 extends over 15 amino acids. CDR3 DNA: TGTGCCAGCAGCTTCAGGCGGGAGCGGGGTGAGACCCAGTACTTC. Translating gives CASSFRRERGETQYF.